This section outlines one TCR beta chain sequence together with its context. Amplification used 60 Vbeta primers and 13 Jbeta primers. Here immunoSEQ multiplex PCR was the method, and the copy in TCRdb shows in-frame clones only, minus some. The profile shows around 130,000 clones, over 8% of them singletons. This specimen comes from a study of cytomegalovirus exposure and HLA in healthy donors. V shed 6 bases and J 1 base; nucleotides not matched to a gene: 7. This CDR3 spans 16 amino acids. The germline gives CDR1 MNHNY, CDR2 SVGAGI (reference sequence). This TCR was recovered from a middle-aged man in good health and CMV-seronegative. This chain joins TRBV6-6 and TRBJ2-4; 9 bases fit TRBD1. Sequencing was done on a sample of PBMCs. CDR3 sequence reads: CASRYTGGAAKNIQYF. The CDR3 DNA is TGTGCCAGCAGGTACACAGGGGGCGCGGCCAAAAACATTCAGTACTTC.